This T cell receptor (beta chain) originates from a study of blood T cell repertoires in COVID-19. In the study overall: In each case, the material was cDNA or gDNA derived from T cells, B-cell-depleted T cells, or PBMCs.

Data came from immunoSEQ multiplex PCR; TCRdb stores just in-frame clones and leaves some out. The repertoire holds roughly 150,000 clones, with roughly 85% as singletons. CDR3 size: 12 residues. CDR1 GTSNPN and CDR2 SVGIG come from the germline V gene (reference sequence). After removal of 4 bases from V and 6 bases from J, the junction contained 5 bases not matched to a gene. The source is a human donor in a cohort sampled during active COVID-19. This chain uses TRBV30 with TRBJ2-7; TRBD2 agrees at 8 bases. Sequencing input: peripheral blood. CDR3 residues: CAWNYGRGEQYF. The CDR3 coding sequence is TGTGCCTGGAATTACGGGAGGGGCGAGCAGTACTTC.